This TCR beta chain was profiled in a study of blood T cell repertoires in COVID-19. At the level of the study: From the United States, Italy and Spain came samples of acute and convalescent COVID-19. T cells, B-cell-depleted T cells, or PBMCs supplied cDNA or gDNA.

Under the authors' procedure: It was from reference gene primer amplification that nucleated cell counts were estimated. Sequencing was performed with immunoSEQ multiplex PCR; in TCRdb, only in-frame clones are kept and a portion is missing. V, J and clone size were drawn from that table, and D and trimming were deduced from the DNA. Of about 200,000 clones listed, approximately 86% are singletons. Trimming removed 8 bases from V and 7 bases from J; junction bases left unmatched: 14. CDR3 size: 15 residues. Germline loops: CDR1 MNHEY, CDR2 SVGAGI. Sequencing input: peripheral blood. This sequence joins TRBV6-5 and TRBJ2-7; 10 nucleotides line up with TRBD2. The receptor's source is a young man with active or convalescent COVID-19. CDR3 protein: CASSSAGGPIEEQYF. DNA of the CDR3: TGTGCCAGCTCGTCAGCGGGAGGGCCTATAGAGGAGCAGTACTTC.